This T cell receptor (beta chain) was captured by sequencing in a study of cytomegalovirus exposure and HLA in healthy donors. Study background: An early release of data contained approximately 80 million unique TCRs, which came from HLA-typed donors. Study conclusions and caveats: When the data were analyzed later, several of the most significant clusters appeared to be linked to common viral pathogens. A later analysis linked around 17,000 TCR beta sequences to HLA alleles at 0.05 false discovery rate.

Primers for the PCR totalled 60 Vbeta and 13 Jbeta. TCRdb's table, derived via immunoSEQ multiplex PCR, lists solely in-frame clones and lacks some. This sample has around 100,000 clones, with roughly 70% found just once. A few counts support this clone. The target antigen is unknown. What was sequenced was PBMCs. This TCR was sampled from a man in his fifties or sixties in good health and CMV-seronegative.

The CDR3 region has the DNA TGTGCCAGCAGCTTTGGCAGGAACTACGAGCAGTACTTC. It is translated as CASSFGRNYEQYF. The rearrangement links TRBV7-2 to TRBJ2-7; D gene unclear. The CDR3 runs to 13 residues. V lost 3 bases, J lost 3 bases, and 9 bases lay in between. Germline CDR1 and CDR2: SGHTA and FQGNSA.